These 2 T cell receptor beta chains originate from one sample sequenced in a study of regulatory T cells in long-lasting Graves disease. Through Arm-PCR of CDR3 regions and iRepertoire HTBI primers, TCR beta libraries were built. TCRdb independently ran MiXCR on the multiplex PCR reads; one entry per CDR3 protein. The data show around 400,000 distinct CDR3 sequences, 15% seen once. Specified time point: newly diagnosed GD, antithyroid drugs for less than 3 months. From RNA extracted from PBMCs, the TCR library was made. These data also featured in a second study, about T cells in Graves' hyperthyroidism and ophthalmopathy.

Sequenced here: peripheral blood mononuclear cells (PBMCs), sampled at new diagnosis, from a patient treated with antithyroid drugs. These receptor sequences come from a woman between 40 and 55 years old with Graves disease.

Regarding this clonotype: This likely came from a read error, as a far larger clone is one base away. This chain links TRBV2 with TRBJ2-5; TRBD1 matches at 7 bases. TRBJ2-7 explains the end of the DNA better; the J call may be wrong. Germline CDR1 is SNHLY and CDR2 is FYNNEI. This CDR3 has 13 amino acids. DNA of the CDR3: TGTGCCAGCACATGGACAGGATTCTACGAGCAGTACTTC. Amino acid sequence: CASTWTGFYEQYF.

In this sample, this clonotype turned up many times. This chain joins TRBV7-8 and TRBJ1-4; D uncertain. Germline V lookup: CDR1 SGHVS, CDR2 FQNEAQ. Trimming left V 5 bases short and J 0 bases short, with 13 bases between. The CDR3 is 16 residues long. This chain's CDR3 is CASSPRPSATNEKLFF. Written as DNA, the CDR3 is TGTGCCAGCAGCCCAAGGCCTTCTGCAACTAATGAAAAACTGTTTTTT.